Below, 5 T cell receptor beta chains from the same sample are listed, as sequenced in a study of beta chain features in type 1 diabetes. Expressed TCRB transcripts were sequenced because the isolated RNA had all been reverse transcribed beforehand. The table came from immunoSEQ multiplex PCR; TCRdb's copy has only in-frame clones and leaves some out. This sample yields 250,000 to 300,000 clones, of which roughly an eighth are seen a single time; around 0.016% belongs to the top ten. The antigens for these receptors are not known. Study-level points and caveats: Type 1 diabetes patients had moderately but significantly shorter TCRB CDR3s in all four CD4+ subsets.

The sample taken for sequencing was naive CD4+ T cells from blood. Receptors originate from a man aged 25-40 years with type 1 diabetes.

This chain uses TRBV28 with TRBJ2-2, with 8 bases aligning to TRBD1. The CDR3 contains 13 residues. Germline CDR1 reads MDHEN; CDR2 reads SYDVKM. For the CDR3, the DNA is TGTAGCAGCACAGGGGGTGTGACCGGGGAGCTGTTTTTT. It yields the protein CSSTGGVTGELFF. The full variable domain, in which reference TRBV28 and TRBJ2-2 provide the parts outside the CDR3, is DVKVTQSSRYLVKRTGEKVFLECVQDMDHENMFWYRQDPGLGLRLIYFSYDVKMKEKGDIPEGYSVSREKKERFSLILESASTNQTSMYLCSSTGGVTGELFFGEGSRLTVL.

Only a few counts were recorded for this clone. The V gene is TRBV6-5, the J gene TRBJ2-7, with 7 bases matching TRBD1. The CDR3 has 15 residues. Trimming cost V 0 bases and J 2 bases; bases outside gene matches: 4. Per germline, CDR1 MNHEY and CDR2 SVGAGI. The CDR3 spells CASSYSRQGAYEQYF. As DNA, the CDR3 is TGTGCCAGCAGTTACTCGAGGCAGGGGGCCTACGAGCAGTACTTC.

This clone was picked up a small number of times. The genes are TRBV2 and TRBJ2-6, with TRBD1 matching 10 bases. Per germline, CDR1 SNHLY and CDR2 FYNNEI. With V trimmed by 2 bases and J by 4 bases, 8 bases remained unmatched. CDR3 length: 18 amino acids. In DNA form, the CDR3 reads TGTGCCAGCAGTGAACGCAGGGACAGGGGAACGGGGGCCAACGTCCTGACTTTC. Its protein product is CASSERRDRGTGANVLTF.

J is TRBJ2-3 and V is TRBV9; 10 bases fit TRBD1. Germline V CDR1 and CDR2: SGDLS, YYNGEE. J lost 1 base, V lost 4 bases, and 6 bases had no gene match. CDR3 length: 16 amino acids. The CDR3 is CASSPRGTGGTDTQYF. The CDR3 DNA is TGTGCCAGCAGCCCCCGAGGGACAGGGGGCACAGATACGCAGTATTTT. Full variable domain (missing parts from reference TRBV9 and TRBJ2-3): DSGVTQTPKHLITATGQRVTLRCSPRSGDLSVYWYQQSLDQGLQFLIQYYNGEERAKGNILERFSAQQFPDLHSELNLSSLELGDSALYFCASSPRGTGGTDTQYFGPGTRLTVL.

This chain uses TRBV18 with TRBJ2-5; D is ambiguous. V was clipped by 0 bases and J by 4 bases, with 6 bases between them. The CDR3 loop spans 13 amino acids. Germline lookup yields CDR1 KGHSH and CDR2 LQKENI. As DNA, the CDR3 is TGTGCCAGCTCACCACCTCATAGAGAGACCCAGTACTTC. Amino acid sequence: CASSPPHRETQYF.